The 23 T cell receptor beta chains reported below all come from one sample, sequenced in a study of blood T cell repertoires in COVID-19 (dated by TCRdb to about 2020). To prepare the library, the immunoSEQ multiplex PCR assay was applied. Here the immuneACCESS table is served through TCRdb, limited to in-frame sequences with V and J called. Missing clones are a known gap in these copies; in checked studies unresolved V genes cover under half, and the rest lacks a known reason. The sample profile shows about 70,000 clones; 60% to 80% of them were found once. About 9.9% of the sample is taken by the ten largest. Sequenced material: peripheral blood. These TCRs come from a human donor in a cohort sampled during active COVID-19.

The genes are TRBV19 and TRBJ1-2, with D possibly being TRBD1 (6 bases). V dropped 7 bases and J dropped 4 bases, with 13 bases sitting between them. The CDR3 spans 13 residues. Germline CDR1 LNHDA, CDR2 SQIVND (reference sequence). This CDR3 reads CASIRTAGYGYTF. For the CDR3, the DNA is TGTGCCAGTATCCGGACAGCCGGCTATGGCTACACCTTC.

The CDR3 loop reads CASSPILGQTNYGYTF. CDR3 nucleotides: TGTGCCAGCAGTCCCATTCTGGGACAAACTAACTATGGCTACACCTTC. This rearrangement joins TRBV3-1 (or the pseudogene TRBV3-2) to TRBJ1-2; weak D call: TRBD1 (6 bases). The CDR3 is 16 residues long. Looked up from germline, CDR1 is LGHDT and CDR2 is YNNKEL (reference sequence). The V end was cut by 6 bases, the J end by 0 bases, with 17 bases between.

This chain uses TRBV11-2 with TRBJ2-1; D possibly corresponds to TRBD1 (6 bases). V lost 6 bases and J 2 bases, leaving 17 bases between the germline ends. The CDR3 contains 16 residues. In germline, CDR1 is SGHAT, CDR2 FQNNGV. DNA for the CDR3: TGTGCCAGCAGTCCCCGTGGGGGCGCCACCTACAATGAGCAGTTCTTC. It specifies CASSPRGGATYNEQFF.

In the case of this clone: This same CDR3 is encoded by further DNA sequences in the sample. The chain uses TRBV5-1 and TRBJ1-1; D possibly corresponds to TRBD1 (6 bases). Germline lookup yields CDR1 SGHRS and CDR2 YFSETQ. The CDR3 is 14 amino acids. V gave up 3 bases and J gave up 2 bases, with 11 bases separating them. CDR3 sequence (DNA): TGCGCCAGCAGCTCAAGGACAGCAAACACTGAAGCTTTCTTT. The encoded protein is CASSSRTANTEAFF.

This clone is medium-sized. The gene calls are TRBV15 and TRBJ1-5; no reliable D call. Trimming removed 1 base from V and 5 bases from J, with 9 bases in between. The CDR3 extends over 14 amino acids. Germline lookup yields CDR1 LNHNV and CDR2 YYDKDF (reference sequence). CDR3 loop: CATSRATAYQPQHF. DNA of the CDR3: TGTGCCACCAGCAGAGCTACAGCCTATCAGCCCCAGCATTTT.

The chain uses TRBV11-1 and TRBJ2-5, with D tentatively TRBD2 (6 bases). The germline V gene encodes CDR1 SGHAT and CDR2 FQDESV (reference sequence). V was shortened by 3 bases and J by 5 bases, with 10 bases between the two germline ends. The CDR3 is 13 amino acids. The CDR3 DNA reads TGTGCCAGCAGCTTCGGTGGGGGGGAGACCCAGTACTTC. Translated, it gives CASSFGGGETQYF.

The rearrangement joins TRBV5-1 to TRBJ2-7, with unresolved D. Trimming pared 2 bases from V and 0 bases from J, leaving 9 bases between. Germline-derived CDR1 and CDR2 are SGHRS and YFSETQ. The CDR3 loop spans 14 amino acids. CDR3 in DNA: TGCGCCAGCAGCTTAGAGGTCAACTCCTACGAGCAGTACTTC. Protein: CASSLEVNSYEQYF. Together with reference TRBV5-1 and TRBJ2-7, the CDR3 gives the full variable domain: KAGVTQTPRYLIKTRGQQVTLSCSPISGHRSVSWYQQTPGQGLQFLFEYFSETQRNKGNFPGRFSGRQFSNSRSEMNVSTLELGDSALYLCASSLEVNSYEQYFGPGTRLTVT.

The sample holds one count of this clone. V gene TRBV5-1 combines with J gene TRBJ2-1; D unresolved. The CDR3 spans 15 residues. Germline loops: CDR1 SGHRS, CDR2 YFSETQ. V was cut by 0 bases and J by 3 bases, with 10 bases left in between. CDR3 DNA: TGCGCCAGCAGCTTGGCTCTGGCAGGCTACAATGAGCAGTTCTTC. Its translation is CASSLALAGYNEQFF.

The rearrangement joins TRBV6-6 to TRBJ1-1, with TRBD1 matching over 8 bases. This CDR3 region has 15 residues. CDR1 and CDR2 from the germline V gene are MNHNY and SVGAGI (reference sequence). V dropped 5 bases and J dropped 1; count of bases not matched to a gene: 6. The DNA for the CDR3 is TGTGCCAGCAGTACTCAGACAGGGGAGAACACTGAAGCTTTCTTT. Residues: CASSTQTGENTEAFF.

The rearrangement uses TRBV6-2 or TRBV6-3 and TRBJ2-1; no firm D call. Germline CDR1 is MNHEY and CDR2 is SVGEGT. This CDR3 contains 15 residues. The germline V and J ends were trimmed by 2 bases and 7 bases, with 15 bases remaining between them. The DNA for the CDR3 is TGTGCCAGCAGTTACCTGGTCCTGGGCTGGAATGAGCAGTTCTTC. It specifies CASSYLVLGWNEQFF.

The table lists this clone with a count of one. The chain is built from TRBV28 and TRBJ1-2; the match to TRBD1 covers 12 bases. Germline V gene sequence: CDR1 MDHEN, CDR2 SYDVKM. V shed 4 bases, J shed 6 bases, and the junction held 6 bases outside the gene matches. The CDR3 is 15 residues long. DNA for the CDR3: TGTGCCAGCAGTTCTCCGGGACAGGGGGCGAATGGCTACACCTTC. This gives the protein CASSSPGQGANGYTF.

The chain carries TRBV20-1 and TRBJ1-1; D possibly corresponds to TRBD1 (5 bases). Germline V lookup: CDR1 DFQATT, CDR2 SNEGSKA (reference sequence). V dropped 3 bases and J dropped 2 bases, with 10 bases sitting between them. The CDR3 has 13 amino acids. The CDR3 DNA is TGCAGTGCTAGTAGAGACAGTAACACTGAAGCTTTCTTT. It is translated as CSASRDSNTEAFF.

The V and J genes are TRBV6-2 or TRBV6-3 and TRBJ1-5; 11 bases line up with TRBD1. The J segment lost 6 bases and the V segment lost 4 bases, leaving 8 bases of the junction unmatched. The CDR3 totals 16 residues. In germline, CDR1 is MNHEY, CDR2 SVGEGT. This chain's CDR3 is CASSSGQGARSQPQHF. DNA for the CDR3: TGTGCCAGCAGTTCAGGACAGGGGGCGCGTTCTCAGCCCCAGCATTTT.

The chain is built from TRBV7-9 and TRBJ2-3; TRBD2 might be the D (5 bases). This CDR3 region has 15 residues. V was pared by 7 bases and J by 0 bases, with 14 bases between. Germline values: CDR1 SEHNR, CDR2 FQNEAQ (reference sequence). CDR3 DNA: TGTGCCAGCATCCGGCTAGCCTTTAGCACAGATACGCAGTATTTT. Amino acid sequence: CASIRLAFSTDTQYF.

This rearrangement joins TRBV7-9 to TRBJ1-5, with TRBD1 as a possible D gene (5 bases). The V and J ends lost 3 bases and 6 bases respectively, with 12 bases between them. This CDR3 spans 14 amino acids. The germline CDR1 and CDR2 sequences are SEHNR and FQNEAQ (reference sequence). For the CDR3, the DNA is TGTGCCAGCAGCTTCGGGGGGGTGGGTCAGCCCCAGCATTTT. Translated: CASSFGGVGQPQHF.

The rearrangement joins TRBV29-1 to TRBJ2-1, with D hard to call. CDR1 and CDR2 (germline): SQVTM, ANQGSEA. Between the trimmed V and J ends, which lost 3 bases and 0 bases, there was a span of 9 bases. This CDR3 has 14 amino acids. The CDR3 DNA is TGCAGCGTTGAGGTGGCGGCCTCCTACAATGAGCAGTTCTTC. It yields the protein CSVEVAASYNEQFF.

The rearrangement uses TRBV5-1 and TRBJ1-2; no reliable D call. V was shortened by 4 bases and J by 8 bases, with 24 bases between the two germline ends. The CDR3 is made up of 16 amino acids. Germline V CDR1 and CDR2: SGHRS, YFSETQ. CDR3 bases: TGCGCCAGCAGCCTTAGTCCACAGACATCTATTGGCGGCTACACCTTC. It is translated as CASSLSPQTSIGGYTF.

The rearrangement uses TRBV6-1 and TRBJ2-7; 8 bases agree with TRBD1. Germline assignment: CDR1 MNHNS and CDR2 SASEGT. Germline trimming cut 3 bases from V and 2 bases from J; bases unmatched to any gene: 0. CDR3 length: 13 amino acids. CDR3 nucleotide sequence: TGTGCCAGCAGTGAGACAGGGGCCTACGAGCAGTACTTC. It is translated as CASSETGAYEQYF.

J is TRBJ1-1 and V is TRBV5-4; D might be TRBD1 (5 bases). V was trimmed by 0 bases and J by 4 bases, leaving 10 bases between them. CDR1 is SGHNT and CDR2 is YYREEE in the germline V gene (reference sequence). The CDR3 consists of 14 residues. In DNA, the CDR3 is TGTGCCAGCAGCTTGGCTAGGGGAGGCACTGAAGCTTTCTTT. Its protein product is CASSLARGGTEAFF.

This chain links TRBV28 with TRBJ1-6; 8 nucleotides agree with TRBD1. CDR3 length equals 14 residues. Germline V gene lookup returns CDR1 MDHEN and CDR2 SYDVKM. Trimming cost V 3 bases and J 10 bases; bases outside gene matches: 5. The CDR3 region is CASSFRTGWSPLHF. The CDR3, as DNA: TGTGCCAGCAGTTTCCGGACAGGGTGGTCACCCCTCCACTTT.

CDR3 sequence (DNA): TGTGCCAGTAGCATCGGGGTCGGGGAGACCCAGTACTTC. Translation: CASSIGVGETQYF. The chain uses TRBV19 and TRBJ2-5; TRBD2 is a possible D gene (5 bases). V dropped 6 bases and J dropped 5 bases, with 13 bases sitting between them. The CDR3 runs to 13 residues. Per the germline V gene, CDR1 is LNHDA and CDR2 is SQIVND (reference sequence).

The chain couples TRBV5-1 to TRBJ2-7; D gene ambiguous. CDR1 SGHRS and CDR2 YFSETQ come from the germline V gene. V lost 0 bases and J lost 0, with 13 bases in between. This CDR3 has 16 amino acids. In nucleotides, the CDR3 is TGCGCCAGCAGCTTGGGAGGTCAGAAAAGCTCCTACGAGCAGTACTTC. Translation gives CASSLGGQKSSYEQYF.

The rearrangement links TRBV3-1 (or the pseudogene TRBV3-2) to TRBJ1-2; TRBD1 matches at 7 bases. CDR3 length: 14 residues. CDR1 LGHDT and CDR2 YNNKEL come from the germline V gene (reference sequence). After removal of 4 bases from V and 6 bases from J, the junction contained 8 bases not matched to a gene. CDR3 region: CASSRQGVTNGYTF. CDR3 in DNA: TGTGCCAGCAGCCGACAGGGCGTTACGAATGGCTACACCTTC.